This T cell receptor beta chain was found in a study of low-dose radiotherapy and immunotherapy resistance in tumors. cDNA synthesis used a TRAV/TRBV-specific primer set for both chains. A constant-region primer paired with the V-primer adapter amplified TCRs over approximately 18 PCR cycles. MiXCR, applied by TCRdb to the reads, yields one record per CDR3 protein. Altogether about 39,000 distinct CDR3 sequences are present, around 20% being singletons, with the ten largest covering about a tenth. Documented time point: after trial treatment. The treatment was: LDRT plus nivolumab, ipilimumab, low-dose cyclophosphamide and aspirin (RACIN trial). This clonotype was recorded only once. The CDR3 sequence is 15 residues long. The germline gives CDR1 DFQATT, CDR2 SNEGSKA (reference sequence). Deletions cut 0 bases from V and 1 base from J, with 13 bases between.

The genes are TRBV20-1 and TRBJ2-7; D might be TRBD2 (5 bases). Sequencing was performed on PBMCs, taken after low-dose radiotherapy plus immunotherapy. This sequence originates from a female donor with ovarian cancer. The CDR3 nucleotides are TGCAGTGCTAGAGATTTCGGGGATCCGTCCTACGAGCAGTACTTC. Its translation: CSARDFGDPSYEQYF.